This is a list of T cell receptor beta chains from one sample in a study of blood T cell repertoires in COVID-19. Data came from immunoSEQ multiplex PCR; TCRdb stores just in-frame clones and leaves some out. The sample has around 20,000 clones, roughly 88% seen once; the top ten hold 5%. The sample was PBMCs or T cells enriched from blood (not recorded which). The receptor set was obtained from a woman between 25 and 40 years old who had recovered from COVID-19. Both conserved end residues are trimmed from each CDR3.

v_call: TRBV5-1; j_call: TRBJ2-3; cdr3_aa: ASSVPGQRTDTQY
v_call: TRBV7-6; j_call: TRBJ2-1; cdr3_aa: ASSLGVAAGQF
v_call: TRBV5-6; j_call: TRBJ2-5; cdr3_aa: ASSPGLAYQETQY
v_call: TRBV6-5; j_call: TRBJ2-7; cdr3_aa: ASSRTGDEQY
v_call: TRBV19; j_call: TRBJ2-2; cdr3_aa: ASSIVGRGAAGELF
v_call: TRBV28; j_call: TRBJ1-2; cdr3_aa: ASSGGNEGYT
v_call: TRBV7-2; j_call: TRBJ2-1; cdr3_aa: ASSTRQGPNNEQF
v_call: TRBV30; j_call: TRBJ2-1; cdr3_aa: AWEGQGRVNEQF
v_call: TRBV3-1/TRBV3-2; j_call: TRBJ1-2; cdr3_aa: ASSQKTWDRTNYGYT
v_call: TRBV6-1; j_call: TRBJ1-4; cdr3_aa: ASSVKTGLTNEKLF
v_call: TRBV6-1; j_call: TRBJ2-4; cdr3_aa: ASRDWGGAENIQY
v_call: TRBV7-2; j_call: TRBJ1-6; cdr3_aa: ASSLRDRPVGTLH
v_call: TRBV3-1/TRBV3-2; j_call: TRBJ1-2; cdr3_aa: ASSQDVPSDRLAYGYT
v_call: TRBV28; j_call: TRBJ1-1; cdr3_aa: ASSFAGARTEAF
v_call: TRBV28; j_call: TRBJ2-1; cdr3_aa: ASSLFSSYNEQF
v_call: TRBV9; j_call: TRBJ1-5; cdr3_aa: ASSVDDSFNQPQH
v_call: TRBV9; j_call: TRBJ2-5; cdr3_aa: AGSVNERGGQETQY
v_call: TRBV3-1/TRBV3-2; j_call: TRBJ2-2; cdr3_aa: ASSQSTGSGELF
v_call: TRBV2; j_call: TRBJ1-2; cdr3_aa: ASRRDRGSGYT
v_call: TRBV2; j_call: TRBJ1-2; cdr3_aa: ASSEGQGGYGYT
v_call: TRBV7-6; j_call: TRBJ2-1; cdr3_aa: ASSLSSSGVGLGYNEQF
v_call: TRBV12-3/TRBV12-4; j_call: TRBJ1-5; cdr3_aa: ASSFWQNQPQH
v_call: TRBV20-1; j_call: TRBJ2-3; cdr3_aa: MSGNTDTQY
v_call: TRBV24-1; j_call: TRBJ2-6; cdr3_aa: ATSDQFSGANVLT
v_call: TRBV28; j_call: TRBJ2-3; cdr3_aa: ASKSASGGNWTDTQY
v_call: TRBV13; j_call: TRBJ2-1; cdr3_aa: ASSSTSSYRGTGEQF
v_call: TRBV19; j_call: TRBJ1-1; cdr3_aa: ASTMDRWVGEAF
v_call: TRBV7-9; j_call: TRBJ1-2; cdr3_aa: ASRDAGAQGYGYT
v_call: TRBV4-1; j_call: TRBJ2-5; cdr3_aa: ASSQDRSSGGETQY
v_call: TRBV11-3; j_call: TRBJ2-3; cdr3_aa: ASSLEDSPANTQY
v_call: TRBV19; j_call: TRBJ2-1; cdr3_aa: ASRGLAISYNEQF
v_call: TRBV6-5; j_call: TRBJ2-3; cdr3_aa: ASSAGTAPTDTQY
v_call: TRBV27; j_call: TRBJ2-7; cdr3_aa: ASSAHDRYEQY
v_call: TRBV18; j_call: TRBJ1-1; cdr3_aa: ASSPQNRVPEAF
v_call: TRBV7-9; j_call: TRBJ2-5; cdr3_aa: ASSLARQGQETQY
v_call: TRBV5-5; j_call: TRBJ1-2; cdr3_aa: ASRQGGTSANYGYT
v_call: TRBV3-1/TRBV3-2; j_call: TRBJ1-1; cdr3_aa: ASSQQGVNTEAF
v_call: TRBV9; j_call: TRBJ1-1; cdr3_aa: ASSVVSGGTEAF
v_call: TRBV15; j_call: TRBJ1-1; cdr3_aa: ATGQGGTEAF
v_call: TRBV24-1; j_call: TRBJ2-3; cdr3_aa: ATSDYPGRGLSTDTQY
v_call: TRBV30; j_call: TRBJ1-6; cdr3_aa: AWSVGGNSPLH
v_call: TRBV2; j_call: TRBJ2-3; cdr3_aa: ASRGLAGGTDTQY
v_call: TRBV7-2; j_call: TRBJ2-7; cdr3_aa: ASSFGSGAYEQY
v_call: TRBV4-1; j_call: TRBJ2-7; cdr3_aa: ASSRLTSGVGSSYEQY
v_call: TRBV9; j_call: TRBJ1-5; cdr3_aa: ASSVYVEGVRQPQH
v_call: TRBV27; j_call: TRBJ1-2; cdr3_aa: ASSEYRGAYGYT
v_call: TRBV6-5; j_call: TRBJ1-1; cdr3_aa: ASSYMGQNTEAF
v_call: TRBV15; j_call: TRBJ2-2; cdr3_aa: ATSRDPGAAGGELF
v_call: TRBV9; j_call: TRBJ1-6; cdr3_aa: ASSSSINSPLH
v_call: TRBV9; j_call: TRBJ2-7; cdr3_aa: ASSVGSGGPSYEQY
v_call: TRBV5-4; j_call: TRBJ2-7; cdr3_aa: ASSLRGGQTYEQY
v_call: TRBV5-4; j_call: TRBJ1-2; cdr3_aa: ASSWGTAVYGYT
v_call: TRBV6-5; j_call: TRBJ1-5; cdr3_aa: ASSLDSSNQPQH
v_call: TRBV7-9; j_call: TRBJ2-5; cdr3_aa: ASSPPGEETQY